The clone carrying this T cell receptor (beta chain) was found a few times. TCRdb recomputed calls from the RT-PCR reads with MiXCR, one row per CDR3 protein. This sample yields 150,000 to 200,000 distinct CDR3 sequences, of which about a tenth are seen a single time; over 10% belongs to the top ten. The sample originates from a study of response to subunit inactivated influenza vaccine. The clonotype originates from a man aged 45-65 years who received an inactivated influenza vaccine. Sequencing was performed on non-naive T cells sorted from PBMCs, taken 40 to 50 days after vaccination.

The CDR3 DNA follows: TGCGCCAGCAGCGGACAGGTCGTTGGTATAGATACGCAGTATTTT. Encoded protein: CASSGQVVGIDTQYF. The chain combines TRBV4-1 with TRBJ2-3; 7 bases align to TRBD1. The germline V gene encodes CDR1 MGHRA and CDR2 YSYEKL. The junction had 10 bases not matched to a gene; V was cut back by 5 bases and J by 5 bases. The CDR3 runs to 15 residues.